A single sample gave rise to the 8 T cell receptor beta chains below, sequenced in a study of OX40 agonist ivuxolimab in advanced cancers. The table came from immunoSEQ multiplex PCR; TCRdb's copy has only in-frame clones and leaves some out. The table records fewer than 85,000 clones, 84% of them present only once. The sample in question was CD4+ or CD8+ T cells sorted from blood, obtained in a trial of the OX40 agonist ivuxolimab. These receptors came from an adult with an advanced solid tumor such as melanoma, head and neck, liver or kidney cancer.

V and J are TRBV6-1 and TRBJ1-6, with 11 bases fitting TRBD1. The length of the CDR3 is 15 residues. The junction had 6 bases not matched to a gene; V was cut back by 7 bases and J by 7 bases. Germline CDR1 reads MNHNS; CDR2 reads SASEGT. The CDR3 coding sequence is TGTGCCAGCACCGGACAGGGGGCGATAAATTCACCCCTCCACTTT. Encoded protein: CASTGQGAINSPLHF.

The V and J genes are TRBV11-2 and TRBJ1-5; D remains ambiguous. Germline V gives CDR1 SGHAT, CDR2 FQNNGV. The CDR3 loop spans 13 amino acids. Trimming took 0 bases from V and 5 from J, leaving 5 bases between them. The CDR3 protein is CASSLEPYQPQHF. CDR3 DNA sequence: TGTGCCAGCAGCTTAGAGCCTTATCAGCCCCAGCATTTT. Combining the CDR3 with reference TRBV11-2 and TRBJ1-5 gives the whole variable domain EAGVAQSPRYKIIEKRQSVAFWCNPISGHATLYWYQQILGQGPKLLIQFQNNGVVDDSQLPKDRFSAERLKGVDSTLKIQPAKLEDSAVYLCASSLEPYQPQHFGDGTRLSIL.

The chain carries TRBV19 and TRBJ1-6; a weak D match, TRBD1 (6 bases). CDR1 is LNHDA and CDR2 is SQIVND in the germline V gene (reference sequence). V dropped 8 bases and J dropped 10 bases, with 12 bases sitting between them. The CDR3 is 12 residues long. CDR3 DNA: TGTGCCAGTGGACTAGGGGGGTCACCCCTCCACTTT. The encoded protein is CASGLGGSPLHF.

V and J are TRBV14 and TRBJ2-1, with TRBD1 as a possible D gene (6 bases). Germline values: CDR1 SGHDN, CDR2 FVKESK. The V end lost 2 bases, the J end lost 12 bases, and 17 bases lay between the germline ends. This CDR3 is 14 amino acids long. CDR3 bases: TGTGCCAGCAGCCAACCAGTATCGACAGGACTGCAGTTCTTC. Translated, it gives CASSQPVSTGLQFF.

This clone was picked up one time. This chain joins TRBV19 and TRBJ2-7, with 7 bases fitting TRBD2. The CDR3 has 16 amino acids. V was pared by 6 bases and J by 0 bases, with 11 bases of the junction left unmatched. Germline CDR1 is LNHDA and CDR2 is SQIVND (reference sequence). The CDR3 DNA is TGTGCCAGTAGCCTTAAAGCGGGGAGAGTCTCCTACGAGCAGTACTTC. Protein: CASSLKAGRVSYEQYF.

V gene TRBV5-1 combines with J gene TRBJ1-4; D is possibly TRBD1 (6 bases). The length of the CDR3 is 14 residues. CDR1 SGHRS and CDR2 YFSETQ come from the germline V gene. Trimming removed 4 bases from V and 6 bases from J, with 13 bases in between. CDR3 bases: TGCGCCAGCAGCGGAGGGGGGCGGGATGAAAAACTGTTTTTT. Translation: CASSGGGRDEKLFF.

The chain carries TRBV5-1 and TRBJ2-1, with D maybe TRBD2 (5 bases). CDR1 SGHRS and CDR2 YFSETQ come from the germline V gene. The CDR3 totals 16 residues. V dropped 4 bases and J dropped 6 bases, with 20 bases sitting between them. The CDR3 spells CASSLGGTGNGNEQFF. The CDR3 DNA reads TGCGCCAGCAGCCTAGGAGGCACGGGGAACGGCAATGAGCAGTTCTTC.

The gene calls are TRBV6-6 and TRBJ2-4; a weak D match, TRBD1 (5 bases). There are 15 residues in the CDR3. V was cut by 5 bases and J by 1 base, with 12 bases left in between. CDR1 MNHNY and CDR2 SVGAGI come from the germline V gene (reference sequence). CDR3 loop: CASSGQGSAKNIQYF. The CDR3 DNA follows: TGTGCCAGCAGTGGGCAGGGTTCGGCCAAAAACATTCAGTACTTC.